This TCR beta chain was sequenced during a study of CXCR3-negative and CXCR3-positive naive CD8 T cells. Findings of the study overall: TRBV-TRBJ usage was similar across naive CXCR3 subsets but distinct in memory cells. When CXCR3-positive naive cells were set against CXCR3-negative naive cells, the former had more hydrophobic TRB CDR3s.

This CDR3 spans 14 amino acids. Looked up from germline, CDR1 is SGDLS and CDR2 is YYNGEE. Triplicate sorting captured about 300,000 cells each from every CD8+ T cell subset. Cells that were CD45RO-CCR7+CD27+CD95- constituted naive CD8+ T cells. The method, 5' RACE with UMI labels, was used to prepare the TRB cDNA libraries. TCRdb reworked the 5' RACE reads into one entry per CDR3 protein, no DNA. The sample has some 120,000 distinct CDR3 sequences, and its top ten clones hold less than 0.4%. For this clonotype: What it binds is not known.

The specimen sequenced was naive CXCR3+ CD8+ T cells from blood. Indicated subset: CD45RO-CCR7+CD27+CD95- naive CD8+ T cells expressing CXCR3 (TNR3+). The genes are TRBV9 and TRBJ1-1. The TCR originated in a human donor in good health. Some clones in this sample may be carry-over from other donors' samples. CDR3: CASSVGGAGTEAFF.